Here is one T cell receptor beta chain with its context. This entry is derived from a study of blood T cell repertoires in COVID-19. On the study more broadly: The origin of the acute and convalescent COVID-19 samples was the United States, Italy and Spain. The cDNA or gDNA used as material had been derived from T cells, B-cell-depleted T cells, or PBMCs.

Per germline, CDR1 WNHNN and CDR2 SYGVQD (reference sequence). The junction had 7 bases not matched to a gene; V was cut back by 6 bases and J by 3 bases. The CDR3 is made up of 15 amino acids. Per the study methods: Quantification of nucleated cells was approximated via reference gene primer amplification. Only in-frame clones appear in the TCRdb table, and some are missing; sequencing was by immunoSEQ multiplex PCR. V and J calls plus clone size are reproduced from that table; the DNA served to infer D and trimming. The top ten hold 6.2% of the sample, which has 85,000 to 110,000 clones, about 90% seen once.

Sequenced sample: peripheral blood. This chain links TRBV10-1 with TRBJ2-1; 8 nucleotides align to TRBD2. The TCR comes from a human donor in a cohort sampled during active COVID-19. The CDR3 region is CASSPGLGVYNEQFF. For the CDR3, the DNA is TGCGCCAGCAGCCCGGGACTAGGGGTCTACAATGAGCAGTTCTTC.